This T cell receptor (beta chain) was sequenced in a study of T cell responses to AZD1222 COVID-19 vaccine. Background on the study: Analyses pooled second doses at about 4 or about 12 weeks. Study-wide findings and caveats: Close to half of all spike-specific TCRs reportedly target regions of the variants that are unmutated. No day 14 peak samples; only post-peak repertoires were characterized.

This CDR3 spans 11 amino acids. V was pared by 7 bases and J by 5 bases, with 11 bases between. The germline V gene encodes CDR1 SQVTM and CDR2 ANQGSEA. Note on this clone: What it recognizes is unknown.

Using immunoSEQ multiplex PCR, the repertoire was profiled, and TCRdb retains in-frame clones only, with some absent. The data show 150,000 or so clones, about 90% seen once. Sequences were derived from peripheral blood, sampled on day 0 of AZD1222 vaccination. V gene TRBV29-1 combines with J gene TRBJ1-1, with D possibly matching TRBD1 (5 bases). The source of this sequence is an adult in good health. The CDR3 here is CSASGGTEAFF. Here the CDR3 DNA reads TGCAGCGCCTCTGGGGGGACTGAAGCTTTCTTT.